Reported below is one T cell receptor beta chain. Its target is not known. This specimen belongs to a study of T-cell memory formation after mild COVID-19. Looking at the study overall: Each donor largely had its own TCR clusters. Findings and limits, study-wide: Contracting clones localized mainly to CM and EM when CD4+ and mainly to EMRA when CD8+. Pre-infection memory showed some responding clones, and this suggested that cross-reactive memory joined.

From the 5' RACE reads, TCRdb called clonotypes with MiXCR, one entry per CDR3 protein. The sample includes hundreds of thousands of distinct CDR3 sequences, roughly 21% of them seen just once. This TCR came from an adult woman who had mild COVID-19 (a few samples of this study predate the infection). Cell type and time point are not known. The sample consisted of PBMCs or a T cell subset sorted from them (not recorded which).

CDR3 residues: CASSLAVEGGTEAFF. The CDR3 DNA sequence: TGTGCCAGCAGTTTAGCGGTGGAAGGCGGCACTGAAGCTTTCTTT. The V call is TRBV12-3 or TRBV12-4, the J call TRBJ1-1; D is undetermined. V shed 0 bases and J shed 4 bases, with 12 bases lying between them. There are 15 residues in the CDR3.